This entry concerns a single T cell receptor beta chain. In the source study's methods: It was from reference gene primer amplification that nucleated cell counts were estimated. TCRdb's table, derived via immunoSEQ multiplex PCR, lists solely in-frame clones and lacks some. The V and J calls and clone size come from that table; D and trimming were worked out from the DNA. The data show around 65,000 clones, roughly 77% seen once. This sample stems from a study of blood T cell repertoires in COVID-19. The CDR3 totals 14 residues. Germline CDR1 reads MRHNA; CDR2 reads SNTAGT. V shed 6 bases and J shed 5 bases, with 13 bases lying between them.

The TCR was taken from a human donor in a cohort sampled during active COVID-19. The V call is TRBV6-4, the J call TRBJ2-2; no reliable D call. The sample comprised peripheral blood. The CDR3 DNA reads TGTGCCAGCAGAGATACTTCTAGGACCGGGGAGCTGTTTTTT. Amino acids: CASRDTSRTGELFF.